This T cell receptor beta chain comes out of a study of cytomegalovirus exposure and HLA in healthy donors. Findings of the study overall: In vitro, a few CMV-associated chains proved specific for CMV antigens. By HLA locus, TCR association rates varied in a later analysis, with DRB1 showing the most and HLA-C the fewest. Reports indicate that TCR beta sequences accurately predicted the HLA-A and HLA-B alleles of most subjects.

The J segment lost 2 bases and the V segment lost 4 bases, leaving 7 bases of the junction unmatched. The CDR3 totals 15 residues. The germline gives CDR1 SGHDN, CDR2 FVKESK. 60 Vbeta and 13 Jbeta primers were used in PCR. Generated by immunoSEQ multiplex PCR, the TCRdb table keeps only in-frame clones and is missing some. This repertoire shows 140,000 or so clones, roughly 82% found once; its top ten account for more than 3%. To note about this clone: What it recognizes is unknown.

The chain employs TRBV14 and TRBJ1-2; TRBD1 agrees at 7 bases. This receptor was obtained from a male donor in good health and CMV-seronegative. What was sequenced was PBMCs. CDR3 sequence: CASSPMGQTNYGYTF. In nucleotides, the CDR3 is TGTGCCAGCAGCCCGATGGGACAGACCAACTATGGCTACACCTTC.